The 9 T cell receptor beta chains reported below all come from one sample, sequenced in a study of CD8 T cells in Susac syndrome. About 0.5 to 1 ug RNA was reverse transcribed with random hexamers. TCRdb independently ran MiXCR on the immunoSEQ multiplex PCR reads; one entry per CDR3 protein. The profile shows over 95,000 distinct CDR3 sequences, around 90% of them singletons. Sequenced sample: CD4+ T cells from PBMCs. The receptor set was obtained from a human donor in good health.

The V gene is TRBV5-1, the J gene TRBJ2-2; maybe TRBD2 (5 bases). This CDR3 is 14 amino acids long. Germline V gene lookup returns CDR1 SGHRS and CDR2 YFSETQ. Trimming stripped 6 bases from V and 6 bases from J, with 15 bases between. This CDR3 reads CASNKDGGPGELFF. DNA of the CDR3: TGCGCCAGCAACAAGGACGGAGGCCCCGGGGAGCTGTTTTTT.

This rearrangement joins TRBV7-9 to TRBJ1-1; D uncertain. CDR1 and CDR2 from the germline V gene are SEHNR and FQNEAQ (reference sequence). The germline V and J ends were trimmed by 1 base and 11 bases, with 11 bases remaining between them. The CDR3 loop spans 12 amino acids. The CDR3, as DNA: TGTGCCAGCAGCTTAGGATTGTACCAGGCTTTCTTT. The encoded protein is CASSLGLYQAFF.

The V call is TRBV20-1, the J call TRBJ1-1; weak D call: TRBD1 (6 bases). V dropped 2 bases and J dropped 6 bases, with 7 bases sitting between them. The CDR3 loop spans 11 amino acids. CDR1 is DFQATT and CDR2 is SNEGSKA in the germline V gene (reference sequence). CDR3 loop: CSARWGPEAFF. Here the CDR3 DNA reads TGCAGTGCTAGATGGGGGCCTGAAGCTTTCTTT.

This chain uses TRBV2 with TRBJ1-5; no clear D. The CDR3 consists of 15 residues. Germline values: CDR1 SNHLY, CDR2 FYNNEI. Trimming removed 0 bases from V and 3 bases from J, with 9 bases in between. The CDR3 loop is CASSEAPGHNQPQHF. The CDR3 DNA reads TGTGCCAGCAGTGAAGCGCCTGGGCACAATCAGCCCCAGCATTTT.

The gene calls are TRBV20-1 and TRBJ1-1; D ambiguous. The germline V gene encodes CDR1 DFQATT and CDR2 SNEGSKA (reference sequence). The CDR3 is 12 amino acids. V was cut by 0 bases and J by 4 bases, with 6 bases left in between. DNA for the CDR3: TGCAGTGCTAGAGATGGGGTCACTGAAGCTTTCTTT. This translates into CSARDGVTEAFF.

The chain is built from TRBV6-5 and TRBJ2-1; 7 nucleotides match TRBD1. CDR3 length: 16 residues. Germline V gene sequence: CDR1 MNHEY, CDR2 SVGAGI. Losses at the gene ends were 0 bases for V and 8 bases for J; bases not matched to a gene: 10. In DNA, the CDR3 is TGTGCCAGCAGTTACTCGGTACAGGGGAGTATGGATGAGCAGTTCTTC. It codes for CASSYSVQGSMDEQFF.

The chain is built from TRBV7-9 and TRBJ2-5, with 8 bases identical to TRBD1. From germline, CDR1 is SEHNR and CDR2 FQNEAQ (reference sequence). After removal of 6 bases from V and 4 bases from J, the junction contained 4 bases not matched to a gene. The CDR3 runs to 13 residues. CDR3 sequence: CASSPRGPETQYF. CDR3 coding DNA: TGTGCCAGCAGTCCCAGGGGGCCAGAGACCCAGTACTTC.

The CDR3 nucleotides are TGTGCCAGCAGCTTAGAACGGGGTCAGTCCGGTGAGCAGTTCTTC. Translating gives CASSLERGQSGEQFF. This chain connects TRBV11-1 to TRBJ2-1; possibly TRBD2 for D (5 bases). Per germline, CDR1 SGHAT and CDR2 FQDESV (reference sequence). This CDR3 is built from 15 residues. Trimming left V 1 base short and J 9 bases short, with 16 bases between.

V gene TRBV6-1 combines with J gene TRBJ2-4, with TRBD1 as a possible D gene (6 bases). Trimming stripped 8 bases from V and 0 bases from J, with 17 bases between. The CDR3 loop spans 16 amino acids. The germline CDR1 and CDR2 sequences are MNHNS and SASEGT. The CDR3 sequence is CASPITGLSAKNIQYF. As DNA, the CDR3 is TGTGCCAGCCCGATAACAGGGTTGTCAGCCAAAAACATTCAGTACTTC.